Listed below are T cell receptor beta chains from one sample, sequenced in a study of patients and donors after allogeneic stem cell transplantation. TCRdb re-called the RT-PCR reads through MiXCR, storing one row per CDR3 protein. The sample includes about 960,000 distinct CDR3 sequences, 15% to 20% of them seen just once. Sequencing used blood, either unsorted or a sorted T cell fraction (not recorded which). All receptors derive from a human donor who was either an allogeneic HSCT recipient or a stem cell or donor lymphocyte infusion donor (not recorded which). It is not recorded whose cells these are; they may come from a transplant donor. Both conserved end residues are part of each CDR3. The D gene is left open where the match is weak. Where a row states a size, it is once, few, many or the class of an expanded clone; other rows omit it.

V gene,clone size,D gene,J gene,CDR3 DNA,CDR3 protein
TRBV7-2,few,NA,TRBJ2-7,TGTGCCAGCAGTCGGGACTGGACCTACGAGCAGTACTTC,CASSRDWTYEQYF
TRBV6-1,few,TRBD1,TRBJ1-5,TGTGCCAGCACTAAGACAGGGGGCAACGGACAGCCCCAGCATTTT,CASTKTGGNGQPQHF
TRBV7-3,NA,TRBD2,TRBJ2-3,TGTGCCAGCGCGGGGGTTCTGACAGATACGCAGTATTTT,CASAGVLTDTQYF
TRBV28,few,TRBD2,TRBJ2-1,TGTGCCAGCAGTCAGCGGACTAGGGTGCGTCTGTGGAATGAGCAGTTCTTC,CASSQRTRVRLWNEQFF
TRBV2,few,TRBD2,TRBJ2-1,TGTGCCAGCAGTGGTAGCGGGGGCCACTACAATGAGCAGTTCTTC,CASSGSGGHYNEQFF
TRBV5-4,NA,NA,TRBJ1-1,TGTGCCAGCAGCTTTATTCGACAATGGGGAACTGAAGCTTTCTTT,CASSFIRQWGTEAFF
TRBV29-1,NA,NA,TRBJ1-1,TGCAGCGCCAACCCCAGGGCGAACACTGAAGCTTTCTTT,CSANPRANTEAFF
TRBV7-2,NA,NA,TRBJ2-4,TGTGCCAGCAGCCTGGGGGCCTATCGAGCCAAAAACATTCAGTACTTC,CASSLGAYRAKNIQYF
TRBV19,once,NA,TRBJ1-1,TGTGCCAGTAGTATTTCGTCGTCGAGTGGGGCTTTCTTT,CASSISSSSGAFF
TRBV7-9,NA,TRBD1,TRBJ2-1,TGTGCCAGCAGCCAGGGGACAGGAGCCTACAATGAGCAGTTCTTC,CASSQGTGAYNEQFF
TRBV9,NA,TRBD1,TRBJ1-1,TGTGCCAGCAGCGCCCAGGGGCCAGGGGGCTACTCTTTGAACACTGAAGCTTTCTTT,CASSAQGPGGYSLNTEAFF
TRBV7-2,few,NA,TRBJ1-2,TGTGCCAGCAGCCCCGCTGGGGGGCTGTGGAACTATGGCTACACCTTC,CASSPAGGLWNYGYTF
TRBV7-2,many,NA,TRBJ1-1,TGTGCCAGCAGCTCCCGACCCGGCGGGACTGAAGCTTTCTTT,CASSSRPGGTEAFF
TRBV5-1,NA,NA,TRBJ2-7,TGCGCCAGCAGCTTGGGCGACGGGCACGAGCAGTACTTC,CASSLGDGHEQYF
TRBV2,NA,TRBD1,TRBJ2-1,TGTGCCAGCAGCAACCGGGACAGGGGGGGAAATGAGCAGTTCTTC,CASSNRDRGGNEQFF
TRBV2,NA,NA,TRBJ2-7,TGTGCCAGCAGGGCAGAGACAAGAACCTACGAGCAGTACTTC,CASRAETRTYEQYF
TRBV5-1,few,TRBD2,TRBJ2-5,TGCGCCAGCACAGGAATAGCGGGAGAGATGTTTGAGACCCAGTACTTC,CASTGIAGEMFETQYF
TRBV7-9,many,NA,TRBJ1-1,TGTGCCAGCAGCTTAGGCCCGGGGACCACTGAAGCTTTCTTT,CASSLGPGTTEAFF
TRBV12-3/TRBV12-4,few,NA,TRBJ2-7,TGTGCCAGCAGTTTTCTGGAGACCCCCCCCTACGAGCAGTACTTC,CASSFLETPPYEQYF
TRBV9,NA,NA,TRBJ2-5,TGTGCCAGCAGCGCAAGGGGAGTATTAGAGACCCAGTACTTC,CASSARGVLETQYF
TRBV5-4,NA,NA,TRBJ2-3,TGTGCCAGCAGCTTGGCCCGGGGGAGTAACACAGATACGCAGTATTTT,CASSLARGSNTDTQYF
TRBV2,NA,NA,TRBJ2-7,TGTGCCAGCAGTGCAAGACAGGGACTCGGGGGCGAGCAGTACTTC,CASSARQGLGGEQYF
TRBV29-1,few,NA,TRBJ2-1,TGCAGCGTTGGGATAAGGGCCTCCTACAATGAGCAGTTCTTC,CSVGIRASYNEQFF
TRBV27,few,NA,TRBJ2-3,TGTGCCAGTCGCGGGTTCGGGGCTAGCACAGATACGCAGTATTTT,CASRGFGASTDTQYF
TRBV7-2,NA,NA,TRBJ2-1,TGTGCCAGCAGCTTAGCGGGGAAGTACAATGAGCAGTTCTTC,CASSLAGKYNEQFF
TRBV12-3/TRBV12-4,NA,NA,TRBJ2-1,TGTGCCAGCAGTCCCGGATCAGGCCGCTACAATGAGCAGTTCTTC,CASSPGSGRYNEQFF
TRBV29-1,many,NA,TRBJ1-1,TGCAGCGTTGTGAGGCCATCCTACACTGAAGCTTTCTTT,CSVVRPSYTEAFF
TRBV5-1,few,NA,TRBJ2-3,TGCGCCAGCAGCTTGGCCGAGGGTTGGGGTAAAGATACGCAGTATTTT,CASSLAEGWGKDTQYF
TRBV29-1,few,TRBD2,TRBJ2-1,TGCAGCGTCCAACTGACTAGCGGGGGGGAGGGCAATGAGCAGTTCTTC,CSVQLTSGGEGNEQFF
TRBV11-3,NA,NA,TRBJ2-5,TGTGCCAGCAGCTTAGATTGGACCGACCAAGAGACCCAGTACTTC,CASSLDWTDQETQYF
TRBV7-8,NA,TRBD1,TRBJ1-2,TGTGCCAGCAGCTTATTCGGACAGGGAATGGGCTACACCTTC,CASSLFGQGMGYTF
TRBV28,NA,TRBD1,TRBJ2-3,TGTGCCAGCAGTTTATTACAGGGGGCGAACACAGATACGCAGTATTTT,CASSLLQGANTDTQYF
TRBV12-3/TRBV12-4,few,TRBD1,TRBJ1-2,TGTGCCAGCAGACGAACAGGGGGCGGGAACTATGGCTACACCTTC,CASRRTGGGNYGYTF
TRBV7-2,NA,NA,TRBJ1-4,TGTGCCAGCAGCTACCAGGGTCTAGAAGGAAAACTGTTTTTT,CASSYQGLEGKLFF
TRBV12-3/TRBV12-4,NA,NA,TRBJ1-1,TGTGCCAGCAGTGCTGGAGGGTGGACTGAAGCTTTCTTT,CASSAGGWTEAFF
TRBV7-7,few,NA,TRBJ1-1,TGTGCCAGCAGCCCCCACCCCCAGGGATTTGACACTGAAGCTTTCTTT,CASSPHPQGFDTEAFF
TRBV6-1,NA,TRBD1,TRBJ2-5,TGTGCCAGCAGTCCCCCGGGACAGGGTTGGGGGACCCAGTACTTC,CASSPPGQGWGTQYF
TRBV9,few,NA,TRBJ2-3,TGTGCCAGCAGCTCCCGGAGGAATACGCAGTATTTT,CASSSRRNTQYF
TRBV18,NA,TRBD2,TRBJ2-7,TGTGCCAGCTCACCCGTGGGACTAGCGGGAGACGAGCAGTACTTC,CASSPVGLAGDEQYF
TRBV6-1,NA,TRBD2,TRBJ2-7,TGTGCCAGCAGTCGTATTCCTAGCGGGGACAACGAGCAGTACTTC,CASSRIPSGDNEQYF
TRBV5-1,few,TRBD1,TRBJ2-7,TGCGCCAGTCGTGGACAGGGTTCGGCATACGAGCAGTACTTC,CASRGQGSAYEQYF
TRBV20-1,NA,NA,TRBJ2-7,TGCAGTGCTGGTCTCCTTGAATTGGGCTACGAGCAGTACTTC,CSAGLLELGYEQYF
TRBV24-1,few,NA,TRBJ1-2,TGTGCCACCAGTGATGCCGGGGCCAACTATGGCTACACCTTC,CATSDAGANYGYTF
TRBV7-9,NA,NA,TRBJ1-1,TGTGCCAGCAGCTCACCGACAGGCTTGAACACTGAAGCTTTCTTT,CASSSPTGLNTEAFF
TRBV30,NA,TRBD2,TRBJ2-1,TGTGCCTGGAGCCCCGGACTAGCGGTTGAGCAGTTCTTC,CAWSPGLAVEQFF
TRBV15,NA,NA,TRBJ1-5,TGTGCCACCAGCGAGGGAGGAGGGCGGGCGAAAGGCAATCAGCCCCAGCATTTT,CATSEGGGRAKGNQPQHF
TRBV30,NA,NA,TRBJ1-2,TGTGCCTGGAGTACACGGATTAACTATGGCTACACCTTC,CAWSTRINYGYTF
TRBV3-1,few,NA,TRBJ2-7,TGTGCCAGCAGCCAAGCTGTCTTCTTTCGGAGCTCCTACGAGCAGTACTTC,CASSQAVFFRSSYEQYF
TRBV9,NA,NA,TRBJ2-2,TGTGCCAGCAGCGGACAGGAACACACCGGGGAGCTGTTTTTT,CASSGQEHTGELFF
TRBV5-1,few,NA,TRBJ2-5,TGCGCCAGCAGCTTGACTCCAACCGCGGGAGAGACCCAGTACTTC,CASSLTPTAGETQYF